The present entry profiles one T cell receptor beta chain with its context. Its antigen is not known. This record comes from a study of shared clonotypes between healthy human individuals. General observations from the study: Larger estimated richness was generally seen in naive subsets than in memory subsets. It was the non-shared clonotypes that had lower generation probabilities than clonotypes shared by all four donors.

The CDR3 length is 15 residues. Germline loops: CDR1 SGHRS, CDR2 YFSETQ. Trimming left V 5 bases short and J 4 bases short, with 16 bases between. Naive CD8 cells were CD45RO-negative, positively selected for CCR7, excluding terminally differentiated effector memory CD45RA+ cells. All participating donors were Caucasian adults from Nashville, Tennessee. Libraries were prepared by immunoSEQ multiplex PCR; TCRdb keeps only in-frame clonotypes and omits some of them. The sample records under 700,000 clones, approximately 95% being singletons. What was sequenced was naive CD8+ T cells sorted from blood. The V gene is TRBV5-1, the J gene TRBJ2-1; D unclear. The origin of this receptor is a woman in her thirties in good health. The CDR3 spells CASRSDLFLYNEQFF. The CDR3, as DNA: TGCGCCAGCAGGTCCGACTTGTTTTTATACAATGAGCAGTTCTTC.